The entry below gives a single T cell receptor (beta chain) sequence along with its context. Its cognate antigen is unknown. The data belong to a study of T cell repertoires in cytomegalovirus infection. Each CDR3 protein is one row after TCRdb ran MiXCR on the reads. This table holds under 150,000 distinct CDR3 sequences, more than 20% found once. The V gene lost 3 bases and the J gene lost 0 bases, with 6 bases spanning the gap. This CDR3 region has 15 residues. The TCR was taken from a human donor in good health (CMV status not recorded). Some clones in this sample may be carry-over from other donors' samples. The chain couples TRBV12-3 or TRBV12-4 to TRBJ2-6, with unresolved D. The sample taken for sequencing was PBMCs, sequenced either directly or after in vitro stimulation (not recorded which). CDR3 region: CASSFVPSGANVLTF. CDR3 nucleotides: TGTGCCAGCAGTTTTGTCCCCTCTGGGGCCAACGTCCTGACTTTC.